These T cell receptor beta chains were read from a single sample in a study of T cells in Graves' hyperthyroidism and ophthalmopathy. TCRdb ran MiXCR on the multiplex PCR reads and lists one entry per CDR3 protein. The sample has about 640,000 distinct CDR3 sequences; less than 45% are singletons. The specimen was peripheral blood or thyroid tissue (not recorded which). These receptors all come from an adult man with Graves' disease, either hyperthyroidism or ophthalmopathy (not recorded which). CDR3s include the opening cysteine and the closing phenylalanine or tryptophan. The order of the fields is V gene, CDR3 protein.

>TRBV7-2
CASSLFGRGTNEKLFF
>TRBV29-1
CSVAGGREDSPLHF
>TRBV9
CASSVEAGTQYF
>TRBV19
CASSIGSDVYGYTF
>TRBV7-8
CASSSRGEVTVRGYTF
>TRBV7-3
CASSQERGGPYEQYF
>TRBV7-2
CASSLAPSGRLDSTGELFF
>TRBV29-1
CSVGKTGLNYGYTF
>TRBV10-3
CAISEDTNQPQHF
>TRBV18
CASSPWDNDQPQHF
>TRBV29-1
CSVGDSGEAFF